This T cell receptor (beta chain) was sequenced in a study of tumor-infiltrating lymphocytes in primary liver carcinoma. Across the whole study: Tumors measured roughly 4 to 10 cm and were stage T1-T3 N0M0.

CDR1 SQVTM and CDR2 ANQGSEA come from the germline V gene. Unmatched junction bases numbered 17, after V lost 6 bases and J lost 15 bases. This CDR3 contains 13 residues. A constant-region primer served to make TCR beta cDNA from about 490 ng total RNA. Three nested multiplex PCR rounds, a slightly modified ARM-PCR method, built the TCR beta libraries. The first two PCR rounds used TRBV1-TRBV30 forward primers with a C-beta reverse primer, nine to ten cycles each. TCRdb fed the multiplex PCR reads into MiXCR, producing one record per CDR3 protein. The table shows some 110,000 distinct CDR3 sequences, with around 80% occurring only once. Without any cell sorting, roughly 20-32 mg of bulk tissue yielded co-extracted RNA and DNA. Tumor samples each held over 80% viable tumor cells.

This TCR was sampled from a man aged 35-49 years with primary liver carcinoma and hepatitis B virus infection. Material: liver tumor tissue from sampling region 3. Described subset: tumor region T3, left-lateral pole. The J gene is TRBJ2-1, the V gene TRBV29-1; 7 positions match TRBD2. The CDR3 DNA reads TGCAGCGTAGTGGGACTAACGGGACTAAGGCTGTTCTTC. Its protein product is CSVVGLTGLRLFF.